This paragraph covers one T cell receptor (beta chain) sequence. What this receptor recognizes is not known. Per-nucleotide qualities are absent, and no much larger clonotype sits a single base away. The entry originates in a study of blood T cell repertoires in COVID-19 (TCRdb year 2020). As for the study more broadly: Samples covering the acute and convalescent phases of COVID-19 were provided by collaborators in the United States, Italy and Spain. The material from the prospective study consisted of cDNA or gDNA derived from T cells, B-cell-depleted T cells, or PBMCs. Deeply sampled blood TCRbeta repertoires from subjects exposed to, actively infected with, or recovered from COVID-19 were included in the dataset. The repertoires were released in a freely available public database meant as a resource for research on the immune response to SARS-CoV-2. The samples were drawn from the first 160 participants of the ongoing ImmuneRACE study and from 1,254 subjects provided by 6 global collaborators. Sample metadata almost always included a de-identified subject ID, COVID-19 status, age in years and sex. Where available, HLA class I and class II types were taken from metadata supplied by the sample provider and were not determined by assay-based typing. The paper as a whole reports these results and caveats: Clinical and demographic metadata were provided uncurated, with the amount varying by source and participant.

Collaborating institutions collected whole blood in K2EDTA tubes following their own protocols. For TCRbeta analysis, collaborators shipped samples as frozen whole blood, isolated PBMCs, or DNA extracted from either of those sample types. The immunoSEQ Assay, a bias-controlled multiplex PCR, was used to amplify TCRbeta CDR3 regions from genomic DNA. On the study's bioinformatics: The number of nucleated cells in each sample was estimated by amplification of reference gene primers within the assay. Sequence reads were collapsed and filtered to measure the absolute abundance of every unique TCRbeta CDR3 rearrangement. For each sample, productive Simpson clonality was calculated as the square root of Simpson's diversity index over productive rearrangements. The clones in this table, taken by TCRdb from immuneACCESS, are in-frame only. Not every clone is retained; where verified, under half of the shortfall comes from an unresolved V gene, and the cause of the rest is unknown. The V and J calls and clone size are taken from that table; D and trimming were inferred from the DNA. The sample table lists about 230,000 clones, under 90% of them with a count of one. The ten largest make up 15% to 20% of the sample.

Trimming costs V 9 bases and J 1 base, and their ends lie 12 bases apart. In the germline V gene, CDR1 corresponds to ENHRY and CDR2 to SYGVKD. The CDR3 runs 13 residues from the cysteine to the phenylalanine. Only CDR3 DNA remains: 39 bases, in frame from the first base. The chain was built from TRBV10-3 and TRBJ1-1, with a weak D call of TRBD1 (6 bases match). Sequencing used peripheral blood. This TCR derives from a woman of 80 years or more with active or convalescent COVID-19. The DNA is TGTGCCATAACCGGGACAAGGAACACTGAAGCTTTCTTT. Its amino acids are CAITGTRNTEAFF.